This TCR beta chain was observed in a study of response to subunit inactivated influenza vaccine. Per the germline V gene, CDR1 is SGDLS and CDR2 is YYNGEE. Trimming cost V 0 bases and J 6 bases; bases outside gene matches: 4. The CDR3 is made up of 15 amino acids. Via MiXCR, TCRdb re-called the RT-PCR reads, giving one row per CDR3 protein. Among roughly 790,000 distinct CDR3 sequences, over 20% were seen once, and the ten largest hold about 10%. The TCR comes from a middle-aged man who received an inactivated influenza vaccine. This sample comprised PBMCs from blood, obtained about 5 days after vaccination. The chain couples TRBV9 to TRBJ2-1, with TRBD2 matching over 9 bases. DNA of the CDR3: TGTGCCAGCAGCGTAGAGGGACTAGCATTCAATGAGCAGTTCTTC. Residues: CASSVEGLAFNEQFF.